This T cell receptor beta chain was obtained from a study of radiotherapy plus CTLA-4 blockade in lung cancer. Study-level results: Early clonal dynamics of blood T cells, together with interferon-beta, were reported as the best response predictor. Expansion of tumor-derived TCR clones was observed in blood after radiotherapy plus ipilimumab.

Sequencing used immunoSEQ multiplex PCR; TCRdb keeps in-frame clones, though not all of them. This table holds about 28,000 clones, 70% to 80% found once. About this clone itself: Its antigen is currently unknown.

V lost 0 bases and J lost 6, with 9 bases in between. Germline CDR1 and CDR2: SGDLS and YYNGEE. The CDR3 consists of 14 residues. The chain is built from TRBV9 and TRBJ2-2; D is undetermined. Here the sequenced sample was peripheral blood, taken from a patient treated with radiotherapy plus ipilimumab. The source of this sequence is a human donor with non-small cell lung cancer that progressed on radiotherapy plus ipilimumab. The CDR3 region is CASSVEATSGELFF. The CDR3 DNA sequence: TGTGCCAGCAGCGTAGAAGCCACCTCCGGGGAGCTGTTTTTT. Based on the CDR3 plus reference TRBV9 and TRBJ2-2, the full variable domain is DSGVTQTPKHLITATGQRVTLRCSPRSGDLSVYWYQQSLDQGLQFLIQYYNGEERAKGNILERFSAQQFPDLHSELNLSSLELGDSALYFCASSVEATSGELFFGEGSRLTVL.